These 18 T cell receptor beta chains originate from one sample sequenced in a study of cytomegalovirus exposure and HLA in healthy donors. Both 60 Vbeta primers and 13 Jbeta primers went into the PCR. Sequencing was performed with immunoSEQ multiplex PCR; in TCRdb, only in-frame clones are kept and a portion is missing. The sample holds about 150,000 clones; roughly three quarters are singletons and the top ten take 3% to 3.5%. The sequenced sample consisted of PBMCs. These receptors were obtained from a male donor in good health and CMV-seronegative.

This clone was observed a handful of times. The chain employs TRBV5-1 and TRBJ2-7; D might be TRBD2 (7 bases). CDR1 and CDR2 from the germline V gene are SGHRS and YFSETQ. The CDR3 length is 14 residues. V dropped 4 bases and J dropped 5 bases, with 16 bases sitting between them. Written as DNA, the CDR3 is TGCGCCAGCAGCATCAACAGGGACTACGACGAGCAGTACTTC. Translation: CASSINRDYDEQYF. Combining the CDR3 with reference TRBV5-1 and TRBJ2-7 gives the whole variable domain KAGVTQTPRYLIKTRGQQVTLSCSPISGHRSVSWYQQTPGQGLQFLFEYFSETQRNKGNFPGRFSGRQFSNSRSEMNVSTLELGDSALYLCASSINRDYDEQYFGPGTRLTVT.

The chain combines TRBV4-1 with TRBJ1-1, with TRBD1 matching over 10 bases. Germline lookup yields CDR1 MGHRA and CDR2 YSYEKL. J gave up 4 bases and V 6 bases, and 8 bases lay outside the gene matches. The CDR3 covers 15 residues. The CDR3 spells CASRKPGQGPTEAFF. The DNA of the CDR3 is TGCGCCAGCAGAAAACCGGGACAGGGGCCCACTGAAGCTTTCTTT.

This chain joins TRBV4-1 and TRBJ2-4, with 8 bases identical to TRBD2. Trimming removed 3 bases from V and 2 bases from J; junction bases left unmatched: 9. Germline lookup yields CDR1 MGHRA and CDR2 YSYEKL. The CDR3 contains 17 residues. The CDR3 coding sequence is TGCGCCAGCAGCCAGGGACCGGGACTAGGCTCCAAAAACATTCAGTACTTC. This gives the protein CASSQGPGLGSKNIQYF.

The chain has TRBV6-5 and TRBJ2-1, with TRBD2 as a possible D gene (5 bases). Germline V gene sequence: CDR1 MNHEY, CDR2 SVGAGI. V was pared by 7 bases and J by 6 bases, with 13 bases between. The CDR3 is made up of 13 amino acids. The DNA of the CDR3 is TGTGCCAGCACCGCCGGGGTTTCCAATGAGCAGTTCTTC. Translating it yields CASTAGVSNEQFF.

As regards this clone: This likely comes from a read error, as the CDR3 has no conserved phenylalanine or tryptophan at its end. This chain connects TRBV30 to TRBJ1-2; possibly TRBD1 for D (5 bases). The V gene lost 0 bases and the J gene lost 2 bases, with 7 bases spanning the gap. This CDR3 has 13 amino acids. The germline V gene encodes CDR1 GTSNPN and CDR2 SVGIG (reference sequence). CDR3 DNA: TGTGCCTGGAGTGTGGGACTGAACTATGGCTACACCCTC. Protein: CAWSVGLNYGYTL.

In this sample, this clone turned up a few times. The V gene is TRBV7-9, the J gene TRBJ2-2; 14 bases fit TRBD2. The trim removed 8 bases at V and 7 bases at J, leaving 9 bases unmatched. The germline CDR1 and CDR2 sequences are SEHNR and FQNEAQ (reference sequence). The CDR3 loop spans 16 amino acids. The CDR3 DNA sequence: TGTGCCAGCCAGACTAGCGGGAGGGCCCTCAGCGGGGAGCTGTTTTTT. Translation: CASQTSGRALSGELFF.

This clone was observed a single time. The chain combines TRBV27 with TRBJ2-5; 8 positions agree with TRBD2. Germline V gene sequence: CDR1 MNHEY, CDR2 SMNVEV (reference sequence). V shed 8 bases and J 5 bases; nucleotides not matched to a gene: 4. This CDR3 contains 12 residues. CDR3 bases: TGTGCCAGCGGACGGGAGGGGGAGACCCAGTACTTC. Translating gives CASGREGETQYF.

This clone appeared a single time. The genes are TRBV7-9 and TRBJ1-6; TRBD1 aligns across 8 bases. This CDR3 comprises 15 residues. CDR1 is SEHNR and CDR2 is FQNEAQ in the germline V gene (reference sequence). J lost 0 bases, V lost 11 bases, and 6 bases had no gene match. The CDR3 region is CACAQGDSYNSPLHF. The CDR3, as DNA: TGTGCCTGTGCACAGGGGGACTCCTATAATTCACCCCTCCACTTT.

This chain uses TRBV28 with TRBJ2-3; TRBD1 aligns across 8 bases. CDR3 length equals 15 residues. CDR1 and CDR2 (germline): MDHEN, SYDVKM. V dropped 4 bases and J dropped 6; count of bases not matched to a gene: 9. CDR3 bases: TGTGCCAGCAGTTCGACAGGGGACCATATGGATACGCAGTATTTT. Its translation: CASSSTGDHMDTQYF.

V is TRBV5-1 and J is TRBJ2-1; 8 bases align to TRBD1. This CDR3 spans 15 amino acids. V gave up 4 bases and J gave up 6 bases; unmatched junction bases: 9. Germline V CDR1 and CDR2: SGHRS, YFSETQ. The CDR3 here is CASSLTGAPTNEQFF. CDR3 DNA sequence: TGCGCCAGCAGCCTGACAGGGGCCCCTACCAATGAGCAGTTCTTC.

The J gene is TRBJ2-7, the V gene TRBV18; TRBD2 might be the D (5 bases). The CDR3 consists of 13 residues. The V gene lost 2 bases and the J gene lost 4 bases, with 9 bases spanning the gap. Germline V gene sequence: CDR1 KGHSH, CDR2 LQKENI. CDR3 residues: CASSPGEWYEQYF. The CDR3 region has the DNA TGTGCCAGCTCACCAGGGGAGTGGTACGAGCAGTACTTC.

The DNA of the CDR3 is TGCGCCAGCAGCTTGGGGCAGATGAACACTGAAGCTTTCTTT. This translates into CASSLGQMNTEAFF. This rearrangement joins TRBV5-1 to TRBJ1-1; the D is unclear. This CDR3 has 14 residues. Germline values: CDR1 SGHRS, CDR2 YFSETQ. Trimming shortened V by 0 bases and J by 0 bases, and 6 bases separated the two germline ends.

CDR3 protein: CASSGGDGDTQYF. The CDR3 coding sequence is TGTGCCAGTAGTGGAGGGGATGGAGATACGCAGTATTTT. The chain carries TRBV19 and TRBJ2-3, with a weak D call TRBD2 (6 bases). CDR3 size: 13 residues. Germline V gene sequence: CDR1 LNHDA, CDR2 SQIVND (reference sequence). Trimming pared 5 bases from V and 5 bases from J, leaving 11 bases between.

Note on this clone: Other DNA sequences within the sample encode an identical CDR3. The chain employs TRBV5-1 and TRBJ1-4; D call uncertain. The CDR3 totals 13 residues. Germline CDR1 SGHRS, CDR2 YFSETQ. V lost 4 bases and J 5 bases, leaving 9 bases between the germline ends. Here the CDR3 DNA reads TGCGCCAGCAGCCTATTCGAGAATGAAAAACTGTTTTTT. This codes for CASSLFENEKLFF.

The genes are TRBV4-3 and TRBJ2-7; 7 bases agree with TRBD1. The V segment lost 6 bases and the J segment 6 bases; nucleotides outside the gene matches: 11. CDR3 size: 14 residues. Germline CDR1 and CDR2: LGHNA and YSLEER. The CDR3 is CASRPQTGFGEQYF. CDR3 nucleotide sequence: TGCGCCAGCAGACCGCAGACAGGGTTTGGCGAGCAGTACTTC.

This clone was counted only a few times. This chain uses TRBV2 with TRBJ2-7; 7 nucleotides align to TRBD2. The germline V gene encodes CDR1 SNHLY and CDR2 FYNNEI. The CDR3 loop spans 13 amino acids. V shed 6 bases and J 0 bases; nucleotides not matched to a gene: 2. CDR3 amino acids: CASSGGFSYEQYF. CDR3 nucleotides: TGTGCCAGCAGCGGGGGGTTCTCCTACGAGCAGTACTTC.

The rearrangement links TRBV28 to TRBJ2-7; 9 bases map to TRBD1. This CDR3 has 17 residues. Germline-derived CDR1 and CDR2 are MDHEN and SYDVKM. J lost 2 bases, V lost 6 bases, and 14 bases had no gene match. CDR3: CASSQNGQGSGAYEQYF. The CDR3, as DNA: TGTGCCAGCAGCCAGAACGGACAGGGGAGTGGCGCCTACGAGCAGTACTTC.

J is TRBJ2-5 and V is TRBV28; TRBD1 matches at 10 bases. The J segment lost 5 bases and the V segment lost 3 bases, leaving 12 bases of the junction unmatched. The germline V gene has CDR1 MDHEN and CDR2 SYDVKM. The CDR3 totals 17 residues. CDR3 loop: CASSLGTGVFGGETQYF. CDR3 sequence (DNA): TGTGCCAGCAGTTTGGGGACAGGGGTCTTCGGGGGGGAGACCCAGTACTTC.